Listed here are 3 T cell receptor beta chains from one sample, sequenced in a study of shared clonotypes between healthy human individuals. The assay was immunoSEQ multiplex PCR, and TCRdb's table has in-frame clones only and misses some. Of some 2 million clones detected, 90% to 95% appear once; the ten largest clones hold 0.13%. The sequenced sample was naive CD4+ T cells sorted from blood. The subset denotes: CD45RA+ positively selected. Source of these receptors: a man between 18 and 29 years old in good health.

J is TRBJ1-6 and V is TRBV9; unclear D gene. The CDR3 spans 19 residues. V lost 0 bases and J lost 0, with 16 bases in between. CDR1 SGDLS and CDR2 YYNGEE come from the germline V gene. CDR3: CASSVEAGRPSSYNSPLHF. CDR3 coding DNA: TGTGCCAGCAGCGTAGAGGCAGGTCGGCCGAGCTCCTATAATTCACCCCTCCACTTT. Full variable domain (rest looked up from reference TRBV9 and TRBJ1-6): DSGVTQTPKHLITATGQRVTLRCSPRSGDLSVYWYQQSLDQGLQFLIQYYNGEERAKGNILERFSAQQFPDLHSELNLSSLELGDSALYFCASSVEAGRPSSYNSPLHFGNGTRLTVT.

This clone was seen a single time. CDR3: CASSLSDFGNTIYF. In nucleotides, the CDR3 is TGTGCCAGCAGTCTAAGCGACTTTGGAAACACCATATATTTT. The chain has TRBV11-2 and TRBJ1-3; D call uncertain. Trimming took off 6 bases at V and 3 bases at J, with 12 bases between the two ends. CDR3 length equals 14 residues. From germline, CDR1 is SGHAT and CDR2 FQNNGV.

The rearrangement joins TRBV5-1 to TRBJ1-1; tentative D call: TRBD1 (6 bases). The CDR3 extends over 17 amino acids. The germline V gene has CDR1 SGHRS and CDR2 YFSETQ. The V gene lost 4 bases and the J gene lost 1 base, with 20 bases spanning the gap. CDR3 amino acids: CASSKTRGGLENTEAFF. CDR3 nucleotides: TGCGCCAGCAGCAAAACCCGGGGGGGCCTCGAGAACACTGAAGCTTTCTTT.